These T cell receptor beta chains were read from a single sample in a study of shared clonotypes between healthy human individuals. Method: immunoSEQ multiplex PCR; TCRdb's copy keeps in-frame clones and lacks some. The repertoire holds over 700,000 clones, with 72% as singletons. Sequencing was performed on memory CD4+ T cells sorted from blood. The source is a woman aged 30 to 39 in good health. The CDR3 runs from the conserved cysteine through the conserved F or W. A D gene is named only where the DNA matches it firmly. Size tells how often a clone was seen (once, few, many) or the class of an expanded clone, and some rows leave it out.

>TRBV4-1|.|TRBD1|TRBJ2-5
TGCGCCAGCAGCCAAGAATTTGGGACAGGCGAACAAGAGACCCAGTACTTC
CASSQEFGTGEQETQYF
>TRBV7-9|.|.|TRBJ2-2
TGTGCCAGCAGCTTGGGCGGATCGAACACCGGGGAGCTGTTTTTT
CASSLGGSNTGELFF
>TRBV18|.|TRBD1|TRBJ2-2
TGTGCCAGCTCACCAAGACAGGGAGCCCCCGGGGAGCTGTTTTTT
CASSPRQGAPGELFF
>TRBV6-1|.|TRBD1|TRBJ1-4
TGTGCCAGCAGAAGACAGGGAGGGATAAATGAAAAACTGTTTTTT
CASRRQGGINEKLFF
>TRBV5-1|.|.|TRBJ1-1
TGCGCCAGCAGCTTGGCCGAGCAGGGCGACACTGAAGCTTTCTTT
CASSLAEQGDTEAFF
>TRBV18|.|.|TRBJ2-3
TGTGCCAGCTCACCACCGAGCCACACAGATACGCAGTATTTT
CASSPPSHTDTQYF
>TRBV7-3|.|TRBD2|TRBJ2-5
TGTGCCAGCAGCTACCGGACTAGCGGGCCAAGGGGAGAGACCCAGTACTTC
CASSYRTSGPRGETQYF
>TRBV2|.|TRBD1|TRBJ1-2
TGTGCCAGCAGTGCTCAGGGGGCGAACACCTTC
CASSAQGANTF
>TRBV2|many|.|TRBJ1-4
TGTGCCAGCAGTCAACAGGGCCCTAATGAAAAACTGTTTTTT
CASSQQGPNEKLFF
>TRBV5-1|.|TRBD1|TRBJ2-2
TGCGCCAGCAGCTTACGACAGGGGGCCGGCGGGGAGCTGTTTTTT
CASSLRQGAGGELFF
>TRBV7-2|.|.|TRBJ1-2
TGTGCCAGCAGCCGACAGGATTATGGCTACACCTTC
CASSRQDYGYTF
>TRBV2|.|TRBD2|TRBJ2-5
TGTGCCAGCACCCGGGAGGGGACGGGCCAAGAGACCCAGTACTTC
CASTREGTGQETQYF
>TRBV29-1|.|TRBD1|TRBJ2-3
TGCAGCGTCCGGGACAGGGGCCCAGATACGCAGTATTTT
CSVRDRGPDTQYF
>TRBV28|few|TRBD2|TRBJ2-5
TGTGCCAGTTGTGGGTCTAGCGGGTTCCAAGAGACCCAGTACTTC
CASCGSSGFQETQYF
>TRBV11-1|.|.|TRBJ2-7
TGTGCCAGCAGCTTAGTTCCTCTGGGGGGCGAACACTTC
CASSLVPLGGEHF
>TRBV14|once|.|TRBJ2-1
TGTGCCAGCAGCCAATACGGACTCAATGAGCAGTTCTTC
CASSQYGLNEQFF
>TRBV6-1|.|TRBD1|TRBJ1-2
TGTGCCAGCAGTGAGGGACAGGGGGCATTAGGCTATGGCTACACCTTC
CASSEGQGALGYGYTF
>TRBV5-1|.|.|TRBJ2-7
TGCGCCAGCAGCTCGGGACCGACCTACGAGCAGTACTTC
CASSSGPTYEQYF
>TRBV19|.|.|TRBJ2-2
TGTGCCAGTAGTACTGACGGACCGGACGGGGAGCTGTTTTTT
CASSTDGPDGELFF
>TRBV29-1|.|TRBD2|TRBJ2-2
TGCAGCGCTGGATACCAACTTGGACTAGCGCATAACACCGGGGAGCTGTTTTTT
CSAGYQLGLAHNTGELFF
>TRBV5-4|once|.|TRBJ2-3
TGTGCCAGCAGCTCCGGCCGGAGCACAGATACGCAGTATTTT
CASSSGRSTDTQYF
>TRBV5-1|.|TRBD2|TRBJ2-3
TGCGCCAGCAGCAAACTAGCGGGAGAGGTGGATACGCAGTATTTT
CASSKLAGEVDTQYF
>TRBV6-5|.|.|TRBJ2-5
TGTGCCAGCAGTTACGCCGAGGGTTCAGAGACCCAGTACTTC
CASSYAEGSETQYF
>TRBV2|few|.|TRBJ1-2
TGTGCCAGCAGTGACCAACCCGGACGCCTCTATGGCTACACCTTC
CASSDQPGRLYGYTF
>TRBV11-2|.|.|TRBJ2-2
TGTGCCAGCAGCCCGGGGTTCACCGGGGAGCTGTTTTTT
CASSPGFTGELFF
>TRBV21-1|few|.|TRBJ1-4
TGTGCCAGCAGCAAAGAAAGCTTCCAGGGACAGACTGAAAAACTGTTTTTT
CASSKESFQGQTEKLFF
>TRBV30|.|.|TRBJ2-1
TGTGCCTGGACCCGAGGGGCGGATGAGCAGTTCTTC
CAWTRGADEQFF
>TRBV28|.|TRBD1|TRBJ1-5
TGTGCCAGCAGTCGGACAGGGGGCACCCCTTCTAATCAGCCCCAGCATTTT
CASSRTGGTPSNQPQHF
>TRBV19|.|.|TRBJ2-5
TGTGCCAGTAGCAAACAGGGCAGAGAGACCCAGTACTTC
CASSKQGRETQYF
>TRBV5-1|.|TRBD2|TRBJ2-1
TGCGCCAGCAGCCTTAGTTCTAGCGGCTACAATGAGCAGTTCTTC
CASSLSSSGYNEQFF
>TRBV30|.|TRBD1|TRBJ2-3
TGTGCCTGGAGTTGGGGGACAGTTAACACAGATACGCAGTATTTT
CAWSWGTVNTDTQYF
>TRBV6-5|.|TRBD2|TRBJ2-7
TGTGCCAGCATGGGAGCGGGAGCGGGGAGATACGAGCAGTACTTC
CASMGAGAGRYEQYF
>TRBV5-1|.|TRBD2|TRBJ2-1
TGCGCCAGCAGCTCGGGACTAGCGGGAGGGGAAATAACCTACAATGAGCAGTTCTTC
CASSSGLAGGEITYNEQFF
>TRBV11-2|.|.|TRBJ2-7
TGTGCCAGCAGCGTGGATAGAGCCTACGAGCAGTACTTC
CASSVDRAYEQYF
>TRBV19|.|.|TRBJ2-7
TGTGCCAGTAGTCGCCTCGGACATCAAGACGAGCAGTACTTC
CASSRLGHQDEQYF
>TRBV2|few|.|TRBJ2-2
TGTGCCAGCACTTCCGAGGGGACCGGGGAGCTGTTTTTT
CASTSEGTGELFF
>TRBV4-1|.|TRBD2|TRBJ2-1
TGCGCCAGCAGCCAACTCGGGACTAGCGGTTACAATGAGCAGTTCTTC
CASSQLGTSGYNEQFF
>TRBV30|.|.|TRBJ2-1
TGTGCCTGGAGAAACTACAATGAGCAGTTCTTC
CAWRNYNEQFF
>TRBV6-1|.|.|TRBJ1-2
TGTGCCAGCAGTGCCCACACGAAACAAACGGGCTATGGCTACACCTTC
CASSAHTKQTGYGYTF
>TRBV5-1|few|.|TRBJ1-2
TGCGCCAGCAGCCCAGGGGAGGGTAACTATGGCTACACCTTC
CASSPGEGNYGYTF
>TRBV29-1|many|TRBD2|TRBJ2-1
TGCAGCGTGGGACTAGCGGGAGTTGGTAAAAATGAGCAGTTCTTC
CSVGLAGVGKNEQFF
>TRBV30|.|.|TRBJ2-1
TGTGCCTGGAGTAAAGCAGGGCGGTACAATGAGCAGTTCTTC
CAWSKAGRYNEQFF
>TRBV7-8|.|.|TRBJ1-1
TGTGCCAGCAGCTTAGGTTGGGGACCTATTATGAACACTGAAGCTTTCTTT
CASSLGWGPIMNTEAFF
>TRBV23-1|once|TRBD1|TRBJ2-1
TGCGCCAGCAGTCAGATCTTAGGGACAGGGGGCTATCTTTGCAATGAGCAGTTCTTC
CASSQILGTGGYLCNEQFF
>TRBV5-1|many|.|TRBJ1-3
TGCGCCAGCAGCCAGACAGCCAACTCTGGAAACACCATATATTTT
CASSQTANSGNTIYF
>TRBV5-4|.|TRBD2|TRBJ2-1
TGTGCCAGCAGCTATACGGGACTAGTCACGGGAAAAGTGCAGTTCTTC
CASSYTGLVTGKVQFF
>TRBV19|.|.|TRBJ2-1
TGTGCCAGTAGTATCCTGGGATATGAGCAGTTCTTC
CASSILGYEQFF
>TRBV4-2|.|TRBD1|TRBJ1-2
TGTGCCAGCAGCCAAAGGACAGGGGACGGCTACACCTTC
CASSQRTGDGYTF
>TRBV6-5|.|.|TRBJ1-2
TGTGCCAGCAGTTATATCCCATCGGATGGCTACACCTTC
CASSYIPSDGYTF
>TRBV27|.|.|TRBJ2-1
TGTGCCAGCAGTCGCATCGAGGGCGGGGCGTACAATGAGCAGTTCTTC
CASSRIEGGAYNEQFF